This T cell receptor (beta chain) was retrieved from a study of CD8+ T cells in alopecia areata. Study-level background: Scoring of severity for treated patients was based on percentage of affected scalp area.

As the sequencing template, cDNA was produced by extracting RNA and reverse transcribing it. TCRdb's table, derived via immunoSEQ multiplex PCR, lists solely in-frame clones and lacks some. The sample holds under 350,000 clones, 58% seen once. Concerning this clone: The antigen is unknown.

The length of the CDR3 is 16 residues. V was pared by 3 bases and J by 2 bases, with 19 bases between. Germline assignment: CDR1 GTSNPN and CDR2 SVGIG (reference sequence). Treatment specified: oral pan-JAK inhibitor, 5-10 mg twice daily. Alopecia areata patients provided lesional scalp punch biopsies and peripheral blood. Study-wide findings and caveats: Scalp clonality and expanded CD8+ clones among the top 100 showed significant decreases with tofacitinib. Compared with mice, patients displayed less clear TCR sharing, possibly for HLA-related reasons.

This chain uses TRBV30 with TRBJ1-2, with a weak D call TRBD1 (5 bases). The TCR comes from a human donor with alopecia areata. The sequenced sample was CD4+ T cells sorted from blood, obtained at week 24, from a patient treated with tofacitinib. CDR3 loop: CAWRPPQGRGNYGYTF. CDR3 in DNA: TGTGCCTGGAGACCCCCTCAGGGACGCGGGAACTATGGCTACACCTTC.